Listed below are T cell receptor beta chains from one sample, sequenced in a study of blood T cell repertoires in COVID-19. This table comes from immunoSEQ multiplex PCR, and its TCRdb copy is limited to in-frame clones, with some not included. The table includes 130,000 or so clones, more than 70% detected once. The sequencing sample was made of peripheral blood. These receptors all stem from a man aged 45 to 65 with acute or convalescent COVID-19. CDR3s include the opening cysteine and the closing phenylalanine or tryptophan. Each record gives: V gene, D gene, clone size, J gene, CDR3 DNA, CDR3 protein. A D gene is named only where the DNA matches it firmly. Clone size is not always given. Where it is, it says once, few, many or a class for expanded clones.

v_gene: TRBV5-6
d_gene: .
abundance: .
j_gene: TRBJ1-4
CDR3nt: TGTGCCAGCAGCTTGGGGCGTTGGGGCACTAATGAAAAACTGTTTTTT
CDR3aa: CASSLGRWGTNEKLFF

v_gene: TRBV9
d_gene: TRBD1
abundance: once
j_gene: TRBJ1-2
CDR3nt: TGTGCCAGCAGAAGACAGGGGGCAGACTATGGCTACACCTTC
CDR3aa: CASRRQGADYGYTF

v_gene: TRBV5-1
d_gene: TRBD2
abundance: .
j_gene: TRBJ2-5
CDR3nt: TGCGCCAGCAGCTTCGGAAGCGGGGGACTAAAAGAGACCCAGTACTTC
CDR3aa: CASSFGSGGLKETQYF

v_gene: TRBV15
d_gene: TRBD2
abundance: .
j_gene: TRBJ2-7
CDR3nt: TGTGCCACCAGCAGAGCTTTGAGACTAGCGGGGGCCTTCGAGCAGTACTTC
CDR3aa: CATSRALRLAGAFEQYF

v_gene: TRBV6-2/TRBV6-3
d_gene: TRBD1
abundance: .
j_gene: TRBJ1-1
CDR3nt: TGTGCCAGCAGTTCTCACCCGGGACAGGGGCCTTCAAACACTGAAGCTTTCTTT
CDR3aa: CASSSHPGQGPSNTEAFF

v_gene: TRBV27
d_gene: .
abundance: .
j_gene: TRBJ2-1
CDR3nt: TGTGCCGGCAGTAAGGAACGTGGAGGGAATGAGCAGTTCTTC
CDR3aa: CAGSKERGGNEQFF

v_gene: TRBV9
d_gene: .
abundance: .
j_gene: TRBJ2-5
CDR3nt: TGTGCCAGCAGCCCGGGACTTGTGGAAGCGACCCAGTACTTC
CDR3aa: CASSPGLVEATQYF

v_gene: TRBV18
d_gene: .
abundance: .
j_gene: TRBJ1-1
CDR3nt: TGTGCCAGCTCTCTCTACGTCGCGGGGGCGGCTAACACTGAAGCTTTCTTT
CDR3aa: CASSLYVAGAANTEAFF

v_gene: TRBV6-2/TRBV6-3
d_gene: .
abundance: .
j_gene: TRBJ1-4
CDR3nt: TGTGCCAGCAGTTACCGACGGGGGGATGAAAAACTGTTTTTT
CDR3aa: CASSYRRGDEKLFF

v_gene: TRBV6-5
d_gene: .
abundance: .
j_gene: TRBJ1-4
CDR3nt: TGTGCCAGCAGTTACGGAGCTGCAACTAATGAAAAACTGTTTTTT
CDR3aa: CASSYGAATNEKLFF

v_gene: TRBV7-9
d_gene: TRBD1
abundance: .
j_gene: TRBJ1-1
CDR3nt: TGTGCCAGCAGCCTGACAGGGGAAGCTTTCTTT
CDR3aa: CASSLTGEAFF

v_gene: TRBV9
d_gene: TRBD2
abundance: once
j_gene: TRBJ2-1
CDR3nt: TGTGCCAGCAGCGTAGTACGGGAGGGAGGTGAGCAGTTCTTC
CDR3aa: CASSVVREGGEQFF

v_gene: TRBV28
d_gene: .
abundance: .
j_gene: TRBJ1-1
CDR3nt: TGTGCCAGCAGTTTGGGGGAGGAGGTCGCTGAAGCTTTCTTT
CDR3aa: CASSLGEEVAEAFF

v_gene: TRBV28
d_gene: .
abundance: .
j_gene: TRBJ1-1
CDR3nt: TGTGCCAGCAACGGACCGGCCCTGGGGCGGACTGAAGCTTTCTTT
CDR3aa: CASNGPALGRTEAFF

v_gene: TRBV9
d_gene: .
abundance: .
j_gene: TRBJ2-5
CDR3nt: TGTGCCAGCAGCGCATTCGGGGGGACCCAGTACTTC
CDR3aa: CASSAFGGTQYF

v_gene: TRBV2
d_gene: .
abundance: .
j_gene: TRBJ1-1
CDR3nt: TGTGCCAGCAGGGCCTATGGGGGGACGTACAATGAAGCTTTCTTT
CDR3aa: CASRAYGGTYNEAFF

v_gene: TRBV6-6
d_gene: .
abundance: .
j_gene: TRBJ1-2
CDR3nt: TGTGCCAGCAGTTCGACAAACAGGGATGGCGGCTACACCTTC
CDR3aa: CASSSTNRDGGYTF

v_gene: TRBV27
d_gene: TRBD1
abundance: .
j_gene: TRBJ1-2
CDR3nt: TGTGCCAGCAATCCCGCTGGGACAGGATCGAATGGCTACACCTTC
CDR3aa: CASNPAGTGSNGYTF

v_gene: TRBV18
d_gene: .
abundance: .
j_gene: TRBJ1-1
CDR3nt: TGTGCCAGCTCCGGACAGAAGAACACTGAAGCTTTCTTT
CDR3aa: CASSGQKNTEAFF

v_gene: TRBV28
d_gene: .
abundance: .
j_gene: TRBJ2-7
CDR3nt: TGTGCCAGCAGTTTTCGCTACGAGCAGTACTTC
CDR3aa: CASSFRYEQYF

v_gene: TRBV5-1
d_gene: TRBD1
abundance: once
j_gene: TRBJ1-1
CDR3nt: TGCGCCAGCAGCTTGGGTTTGACAGGGCCCACTGAAGCTTTCTTT
CDR3aa: CASSLGLTGPTEAFF

v_gene: TRBV12-3/TRBV12-4
d_gene: .
abundance: .
j_gene: TRBJ1-2
CDR3nt: TGTGCCAGCAGCATTGACAGGCATTCTGGCTACACCTTC
CDR3aa: CASSIDRHSGYTF

v_gene: TRBV9
d_gene: TRBD1
abundance: once
j_gene: TRBJ1-2
CDR3nt: TGTGCCAGCAGCCCCACAGGGGGCTCCGATGGCTACACCTTC
CDR3aa: CASSPTGGSDGYTF

v_gene: TRBV6-1
d_gene: TRBD2
abundance: .
j_gene: TRBJ2-4
CDR3nt: TGTGCCAGCAGTGAAGCGACTAGCGGGAGGAACATTCAGTACTTC
CDR3aa: CASSEATSGRNIQYF

v_gene: TRBV14
d_gene: .
abundance: many
j_gene: TRBJ2-5
CDR3nt: TGTGCCAGCAGCCAAGATCATTTGCAGGTAGAGACCCAGTACTTC
CDR3aa: CASSQDHLQVETQYF

v_gene: TRBV2
d_gene: TRBD2
abundance: .
j_gene: TRBJ2-3
CDR3nt: TGTGCCAGCAGTCTAGCGGGAGCAGATACGCAGTATTTT
CDR3aa: CASSLAGADTQYF

v_gene: TRBV7-3
d_gene: .
abundance: .
j_gene: TRBJ1-5
CDR3nt: TGTGCCAGCAGCTTAGGAGGGCCCGAGGGGCCCCAGCATTTT
CDR3aa: CASSLGGPEGPQHF

v_gene: TRBV19
d_gene: TRBD1
abundance: .
j_gene: TRBJ1-5
CDR3nt: TGTGCCAGTAGTGGGGACAGGGTAAAGGGGCAGCCCCAGCATTTT
CDR3aa: CASSGDRVKGQPQHF

v_gene: TRBV18
d_gene: .
abundance: .
j_gene: TRBJ1-1
CDR3nt: TGTGCCAGCTCACTTACAGGTGTCATGAACACTGAAGCTTTCTTT
CDR3aa: CASSLTGVMNTEAFF

v_gene: TRBV3-1/TRBV3-2
d_gene: .
abundance: .
j_gene: TRBJ1-1
CDR3nt: TGTGCCAGCAGCCAGACAGTGGGAGGACGGAACACTGAAGCTTTCTTT
CDR3aa: CASSQTVGGRNTEAFF

v_gene: TRBV28
d_gene: TRBD1
abundance: .
j_gene: TRBJ2-5
CDR3nt: TGTGCCAGCAGGGGACAGGGAAGAGAGACCCAGTACTTC
CDR3aa: CASRGQGRETQYF

v_gene: TRBV7-2
d_gene: TRBD2
abundance: .
j_gene: TRBJ2-2
CDR3nt: TGTGCCAGCAGCTTAGAGCCCGGCGGGAGTTACACCGGGGAGCTGTTTTTT
CDR3aa: CASSLEPGGSYTGELFF

v_gene: TRBV28
d_gene: TRBD2
abundance: .
j_gene: TRBJ2-2
CDR3nt: TGTGCCAGCAGTTTAAGGCTAGCGGGAGGGGGTACTAACACCGGGGAGCTGTTTTTT
CDR3aa: CASSLRLAGGGTNTGELFF

v_gene: TRBV7-9
d_gene: TRBD1
abundance: once
j_gene: TRBJ1-1
CDR3nt: TGTGCCAGCAGCCCGACAGGGGACACTGAAGCTTTCTTT
CDR3aa: CASSPTGDTEAFF

v_gene: TRBV5-4
d_gene: TRBD1
abundance: .
j_gene: TRBJ2-3
CDR3nt: TGTGCCAGCAGCTTGGACAGGGGGAGCACAGATACGCAGTATTTT
CDR3aa: CASSLDRGSTDTQYF

v_gene: TRBV27
d_gene: .
abundance: .
j_gene: TRBJ1-3
CDR3nt: TGTGCCAGCAGTCTAAGAGACGGGTCTGGAAACACCATATATTTT
CDR3aa: CASSLRDGSGNTIYF

v_gene: TRBV13
d_gene: .
abundance: .
j_gene: TRBJ1-3
CDR3nt: TGTGCCAGCAGCTCCCGGTCTGAGAGAAACACCATATATTTT
CDR3aa: CASSSRSERNTIYF

v_gene: TRBV27
d_gene: TRBD1
abundance: .
j_gene: TRBJ2-1
CDR3nt: TGTGCCAGCAGTTCTCTCAGGGGGTTTGACAATGAGCAGTTCTTC
CDR3aa: CASSSLRGFDNEQFF

v_gene: TRBV24-1
d_gene: TRBD2
abundance: .
j_gene: TRBJ2-1
CDR3nt: TGTGCCACCAGTCGGGAGGGAGGCTCCTACAATGAGCAGTTCTTC
CDR3aa: CATSREGGSYNEQFF

v_gene: TRBV5-1
d_gene: .
abundance: .
j_gene: TRBJ1-2
CDR3nt: TGCGCCAGCAGCTTAGAAGGTACGGGTGGCTACACCTTC
CDR3aa: CASSLEGTGGYTF

v_gene: TRBV9
d_gene: .
abundance: .
j_gene: TRBJ1-6
CDR3nt: TGTGCCAGCAGCGTAGAAGGGGATCGGATATCACCCCTCCACTTT
CDR3aa: CASSVEGDRISPLHF

v_gene: TRBV9
d_gene: .
abundance: .
j_gene: TRBJ1-1
CDR3nt: TGTGCCAGCAGCGTAGGGGGAGGGGGGGGCACTGAAGCTTTCTTT
CDR3aa: CASSVGGGGGTEAFF

v_gene: TRBV11-2
d_gene: .
abundance: .
j_gene: TRBJ2-2
CDR3nt: TGTGCCAGCAGCGAGCCCGCCGGGGAGCTGTTTTTT
CDR3aa: CASSEPAGELFF

v_gene: TRBV11-2
d_gene: .
abundance: once
j_gene: TRBJ2-2
CDR3nt: TGTGCCAGCAGCTTAGGCAATCCAGGGCCCGGGGAGCTGTTTTTT
CDR3aa: CASSLGNPGPGELFF

v_gene: TRBV7-8
d_gene: .
abundance: .
j_gene: TRBJ1-2
CDR3nt: TGTGCCAGCAGCTTAGACAGGGCCGGCTACACCTTC
CDR3aa: CASSLDRAGYTF

v_gene: TRBV19
d_gene: TRBD1
abundance: .
j_gene: TRBJ2-1
CDR3nt: TGTGCCAGTAGTACGACAGGGATGACCTACAATGAGCAGTTCTTC
CDR3aa: CASSTTGMTYNEQFF

v_gene: TRBV29-1
d_gene: .
abundance: .
j_gene: TRBJ2-4
CDR3nt: TGCAGCGTTCCTAGCTCGGGCAGTTCGAACATTCAGTACTTC
CDR3aa: CSVPSSGSSNIQYF

v_gene: TRBV7-9
d_gene: TRBD1
abundance: .
j_gene: TRBJ1-2
CDR3nt: TGTGCCAGCAGATCTACAGGGGGCTCTAACTATGGCTACACCTTC
CDR3aa: CASRSTGGSNYGYTF

v_gene: TRBV5-1
d_gene: .
abundance: few
j_gene: TRBJ2-5
CDR3nt: TGCGCCAGCAGCTTGGACTCCGGGACTTCTGTTGCCCAGTACTTC
CDR3aa: CASSLDSGTSVAQYF

v_gene: TRBV5-1
d_gene: .
abundance: .
j_gene: TRBJ1-2
CDR3nt: TGCGCCAGCAGCTTCGGACAGCCTGGGGTAGGTGGCTACACCTTC
CDR3aa: CASSFGQPGVGGYTF

v_gene: TRBV5-4
d_gene: TRBD1
abundance: once
j_gene: TRBJ1-6
CDR3nt: TGTGCCAGCAGCATACCTCTGGGACAGAATTCACCCCTCCACTTT
CDR3aa: CASSIPLGQNSPLHF

v_gene: TRBV7-2
d_gene: .
abundance: .
j_gene: TRBJ2-7
CDR3nt: TGTGCCAGCAGCTTAGAGGACAACTCCTACGAGCAGTACTTC
CDR3aa: CASSLEDNSYEQYF

v_gene: TRBV9
d_gene: TRBD2
abundance: once
j_gene: TRBJ2-3
CDR3nt: TGTGCCAGCAGCCCTACTAGCGGGAGAAGTACAGATACGCAGTATTTT
CDR3aa: CASSPTSGRSTDTQYF

v_gene: TRBV9
d_gene: .
abundance: .
j_gene: TRBJ1-1
CDR3nt: TGTGCCAGCAGCGCTGATCCCGGACGGGGCACTGAAGCTTTCTTT
CDR3aa: CASSADPGRGTEAFF

v_gene: TRBV5-6
d_gene: .
abundance: .
j_gene: TRBJ1-4
CDR3nt: TGTGCCAGCAGCTCCACCGGGGCGGGGGGGAATGAAAAACTGTTTTTT
CDR3aa: CASSSTGAGGNEKLFF

v_gene: TRBV2
d_gene: .
abundance: .
j_gene: TRBJ2-5
CDR3nt: TGTGCCAGCAGCTCACCCGGGGTGACCCAGTACTTC
CDR3aa: CASSSPGVTQYF

v_gene: TRBV9
d_gene: TRBD1
abundance: .
j_gene: TRBJ1-1
CDR3nt: TGTGCCAGCAGCCAGCGATCACTGGGACAGCCTGAAGCTTTCTTT
CDR3aa: CASSQRSLGQPEAFF

v_gene: TRBV7-9
d_gene: .
abundance: .
j_gene: TRBJ1-1
CDR3nt: TGTGCCAGCAGCTCCGAGGGAGCCTCTGAAGCTTTCTTT
CDR3aa: CASSSEGASEAFF

v_gene: TRBV4-1
d_gene: .
abundance: .
j_gene: TRBJ1-2
CDR3nt: TGCGCCAGCAGCCAAGATTTCGGGACAACAGGACGCGTTAGGGATGGCTACACCTTC
CDR3aa: CASSQDFGTTGRVRDGYTF